A single sample gave rise to the 11 T cell receptor beta chains below, sequenced in a study of blood T cells in healthy people across ages (dated by TCRdb to the mid-2010s). Library creation used 5' RACE. Sequencing was performed on an Illumina HiSeq 2500. The second PCR ran for roughly 6 to 11 cycles and used a J-beta primer mix along with a sample-barcoded 5' primer. TCRdb redid the processing of the public reads, applying fastp at Q25 and MiXCR, and retained in-frame beta chains. Entries that share a CDR3 protein sequence are merged under the most common genes and DNA. In this sample the table shows roughly 2 million distinct CDR3 sequences, around half of which occur a single time. Together, the top ten hold 2% to 2.5% of the sample. Input material: blood. These receptors all come from a woman aged 40 to 55 in good health.

The chain has TRBV20-1 and TRBJ1-6; D may be TRBD1 (5 bases). V lost 3 bases, J lost 9 bases, and 15 bases lay in between. This CDR3 contains 14 residues. Per the germline V gene, CDR1 is DFQATT and CDR2 is SNEGSKA (reference sequence). CDR3 nucleotide sequence: TGCAGTGCTAGGCCAGTGGAGGGACTTTCACCCCTCCACTTT. It is translated as CSARPVEGLSPLHF.

This clonotype was recorded a few times. The chain is built from TRBV27 and TRBJ1-2; D possibly corresponds to TRBD1 (5 bases). Trimming left V 3 bases short and J 6 bases short, with 23 bases between. Germline V CDR1 and CDR2: MNHEY, SMNVEV (reference sequence). This CDR3 is 17 amino acids long. For the CDR3, the DNA is TGTGCCAGCAGTTTTTACCTCCGGGGCCCAACCCTTGATGGCTACACCTTC. It is translated as CASSFYLRGPTLDGYTF.

V usage is TRBV20-1 and J usage is TRBJ2-4; D gene uncertain. Trimming removed 5 bases from V and 3 bases from J, with 17 bases in between. In germline, CDR1 is DFQATT, CDR2 SNEGSKA (reference sequence). The CDR3 spans 15 residues. This chain's CDR3 is CSAPQIGLGKNIQYF. The CDR3 DNA is TGCAGTGCTCCCCAAATAGGGTTAGGCAAAAACATTCAGTACTTC.

This clonotype has more than one count but fewer than ten. The chain uses TRBV7-9 and TRBJ2-5; the match to TRBD1 covers 12 bases. The CDR3 contains 15 residues. CDR1 is SEHNR and CDR2 is FQNEAQ in the germline V gene (reference sequence). Trimming took 4 bases from V and 3 from J; bases not matched to a gene: 3. The CDR3 nucleotides are TGTGCCAGCAGCTCCGGGACAGGGGGCAAAGAGACCCAGTACTTC. Its protein is CASSSGTGGKETQYF.

The rearrangement links TRBV2 to TRBJ2-7, with D possibly TRBD1 on 5 matching bases. Judging by the DNA end, TRBJ2-5 fits better; the J call may be wrong. Germline-derived CDR1 and CDR2 are SNHLY and FYNNEI. CDR3 size: 15 residues. The CDR3 is CASSESRGITETQYF. CDR3 nucleotide sequence: TGTGCCAGCAGTGAATCTAGGGGAATCACGGAGACCCAGTACTTC.

The CDR3 reads CASSEVRGFREKLFF. DNA of the CDR3: TGTGCCAGCAGTGAAGTACGGGGGTTTCGGGAAAAACTGTTTTTT. V usage is TRBV6-1 and J usage is TRBJ1-4, with D possibly matching TRBD1 (5 bases). The CDR3 totals 15 residues. Looked up from germline, CDR1 is MNHNS and CDR2 is SASEGT. V was clipped by 1 base and J by 8 bases, with 14 bases between them.

As concerns this clonotype: One end of the junction is discordant with germline, which a read error may explain. The rearrangement joins TRBV7-9 to TRBJ2-5, with 7 bases matching TRBD1. Looked up from germline, CDR1 is SEHNR and CDR2 is FQNEAQ (reference sequence). The CDR3 covers 15 residues. The CDR3 nucleotides read TGTGTCAGCAGCTTAGGGGGACAGCTACAAGAGACCCAGTACTTC. This sequence encodes CVSSLGGQLQETQYF.

V gene TRBV13 combines with J gene TRBJ1-2, with D possibly being TRBD1 (5 bases). V was clipped by 1 base and J by 6 bases, with 15 bases between them. Germline CDR1 and CDR2: PRHDT and FYEKMQ (reference sequence). The CDR3 runs 15 residues. CDR3: CASSLEPSVGDGYTF. CDR3 in DNA: TGTGCCAGCAGCTTAGAGCCCTCTGTGGGGGATGGCTACACCTTC. Based on the CDR3 plus reference TRBV13 and TRBJ1-2, the full variable domain is AAGVIQSPRHLIKEKRETATLKCYPIPRHDTVYWYQQGPGQDPQFLISFYEKMQSDKGSIPDRFSAQQFSDYHSELNMSSLELGDSALYFCASSLEPSVGDGYTFGSGTRLTVV.

This chain joins TRBV20-1 and TRBJ2-1, with TRBD2 matching 9 bases. V trimming: 3 bases; J trimming: 5 bases; junction bases outside the gene matches: 8. The germline V gene has CDR1 DFQATT and CDR2 SNEGSKA (reference sequence). The CDR3 contains 15 residues. CDR3 DNA sequence: TGCAGTGCTAGGGATGCAAGCGGGGGGAACAATGAGCAGTTCTTC. It translates to CSARDASGGNNEQFF.

The sample holds a few counts of this clonotype. V is TRBV3-1 and J is TRBJ2-5, with D tentatively TRBD2 (5 bases). The CDR3 is 17 amino acids. V was pared by 2 bases and J by 5 bases, with 21 bases between. From germline, CDR1 is LGHDT and CDR2 YNNKEL (reference sequence). CDR3 nucleotide sequence: TGTGCCAGCAGCCAATTCGGGGTAACCAGGTACCGCGAGACCCAGTACTTC. It codes for CASSQFGVTRYRETQYF.

In this sample, this clonotype turned up a few times. The junction and the germline gene differ at one end; a read error may be behind it. This chain connects TRBV11-1 to TRBJ2-5; D is undetermined. This CDR3 has 12 amino acids. Per the germline V gene, CDR1 is SGHAT and CDR2 is FQDESV (reference sequence). CDR3 residues: CASSFRQGTQYF. In DNA form, the CDR3 reads TGTGCCAGCAGCTTCCGCCAAGGGACCCAGTACTTC.